A selection of T cell receptor beta chains follows, all from one sample in a study of blood T cell repertoires in COVID-19. TCRdb's table, derived via immunoSEQ multiplex PCR, lists solely in-frame clones and lacks some. The sample has roughly 78,000 clones, approximately 87% seen once. Sequencing was carried out using peripheral blood. The source of these receptors is a woman of 80 years or more with acute or convalescent COVID-19. Each CDR3 is given with its conserved first and last residue. The order of the fields is J gene, V gene, D gene, clone size, CDR3 protein, CDR3 DNA. D genes are given only for firm matches. Clone size is given for some rows only: seen once, a few or many times, or a class if the clone is expanded.

TRBJ2-1 | TRBV14 | - | - | CASSQDRLRHYNEQFF | TGTGCCAGCAGCCAAGATCGTTTGCGTCATTACAATGAGCAGTTCTTC
TRBJ1-5 | TRBV10-3 | - | few | CAISASHGGEPQHF | TGTGCCATCAGTGCCTCCCACGGGGGTGAGCCCCAGCATTTT
TRBJ2-3 | TRBV27 | TRBD2 | - | CASSLGRIAGFDTQYF | TGTGCCAGCAGTTTAGGGCGAATAGCGGGGTTTGATACGCAGTATTTT
TRBJ2-5 | TRBV27 | - | few | CASSLSNRGGTQYF | TGTGCCAGCAGTTTATCGAACCGGGGTGGGACCCAGTACTTC
TRBJ1-6 | TRBV7-3 | TRBD1 | - | CASSLDRGSHSPLHF | TGTGCCAGCAGCTTGGACAGGGGATCCCATTCACCCCTCCACTTT
TRBJ2-1 | TRBV9 | - | once | CASSGGLQVYNEQFF | TGTGCCAGCAGCGGGGGACTCCAGGTGTACAATGAGCAGTTCTTC
TRBJ1-2 | TRBV11-1 | - | few | CASSLGQNYGYTF | TGTGCCAGCAGCTTAGGACAAAACTATGGCTACACCTTC
TRBJ2-3 | TRBV5-1 | - | - | CASSAPQGRGTDTQYF | TGCGCCAGCAGCGCCCCGCAGGGGAGGGGCACAGATACGCAGTATTTT
TRBJ1-3 | TRBV18 | - | - | CASSPQSLAGNTIYF | TGTGCCAGCTCACCACAGAGCCTGGCTGGAAACACCATATATTTT
TRBJ2-7 | TRBV6-6 | - | - | CASSLTQGYEQYF | TGTGCCAGCAGTTTAACACAGGGCTACGAGCAGTACTTC
TRBJ2-2 | TRBV5-4 | TRBD1 | - | CASSRPGQGAAGELFF | TGTGCCAGCAGCCGCCCGGGACAGGGGGCCGCCGGGGAGCTGTTTTTT
TRBJ2-7 | TRBV11-3 | TRBD1 | few | CASSFGLAGGREQYF | TGTGCCAGCAGCTTTGGACTGGCAGGGGGCCGCGAGCAGTACTTC
TRBJ1-2 | TRBV7-9 | TRBD1 | - | CASSSGGNSRARGYTF | TGTGCCAGCAGCTCAGGGGGGAACAGCCGGGCCCGTGGCTACACCTTC
TRBJ1-6 | TRBV21-1 | - | - | CASSHWAGGQESPLHF | TGTGCCAGCAGCCATTGGGCAGGGGGCCAGGAATCACCCCTCCACTTT
TRBJ1-1 | TRBV30 | TRBD1 | once | CAWSAQGVRNTEAFF | TGTGCCTGGAGTGCACAGGGGGTAAGGAACACTGAAGCTTTCTTT
TRBJ2-2 | TRBV5-4 | - | - | CASSLYAGTNTGELFF | TGTGCCAGCAGCTTGTATGCGGGCACGAACACCGGGGAGCTGTTTTTT
TRBJ1-1 | TRBV27 | TRBD1 | - | CASSITGGGRTEAFF | TGTGCCAGCAGTATAACAGGGGGCGGGCGCACTGAAGCTTTCTTT
TRBJ2-3 | TRBV3-1/TRBV3-2 | - | once | CASSSLAGGFSTDTQYF | TGTGCCAGCAGCTCTCTGGCCGGGGGTTTTAGCACAGATACGCAGTATTTT
TRBJ2-5 | TRBV3-1/TRBV3-2 | TRBD2 | - | CASSRRTSGDRETQYF | TGTGCCAGCAGCAGGCGGACTAGCGGAGACCGAGAGACCCAGTACTTC
TRBJ2-1 | TRBV7-3 | - | - | CASSSSENEQFF | TGTGCCAGCAGCTCCTCAGAAAATGAGCAGTTCTTC
TRBJ1-6 | TRBV18 | TRBD1 | - | CASSTGGKNSPLHF | TGTGCCAGCTCCACAGGGGGCAAGAATTCACCCCTCCACTTT
TRBJ1-1 | TRBV5-1 | - | - | CASSLDRQSTEAFF | TGCGCCAGCAGCTTGGACAGGCAAAGCACTGAAGCTTTCTTT
TRBJ1-2 | TRBV6-5 | - | - | CASSKDSGSYGYTF | TGTGCCAGCAGCAAGGACAGTGGGTCCTATGGCTACACCTTC
TRBJ1-5 | TRBV20-1 | TRBD1 | - | CSASRDSSNQPQHF | TGCAGTGCTAGTAGGGACAGTAGCAATCAGCCCCAGCATTTT
TRBJ2-4 | TRBV11-1 | - | - | CASSRQRSINIQYF | TGTGCCAGCAGTCGTCAACGGAGTATAAACATTCAGTACTTC
TRBJ1-4 | TRBV7-9 | - | - | CASSLASGTTNEKLFF | TGTGCCAGCAGCTTAGCCTCAGGGACAACTAATGAAAAACTGTTTTTT
TRBJ1-5 | TRBV5-1 | - | - | CASSLAGGADQPQHF | TGCGCCAGCAGCTTGGCGGGGGGGGCGGATCAGCCCCAGCATTTT